Listed below are T cell receptor beta chains from one sample, sequenced in a study of blood T cells in healthy people across ages. TCRdb re-derived calls from the 5' RACE reads in MiXCR, one entry per CDR3 protein. The sample holds more than 700,000 distinct CDR3 sequences; roughly 53% are singletons and the top ten take about 38%. Sample: blood. These receptors came from a man aged 80 or over in good health. CDR3s include the opening cysteine and the closing phenylalanine or tryptophan. A D gene is named only where the DNA matches it firmly. Size tells how often a clone was seen (once, few, many) or the class of an expanded clone, and some rows leave it out.

j_gene: TRBJ2-3
abundance: .
d_gene: .
v_gene: TRBV7-3
CDR3nt: TGTGCCAGCAGCTTCGGGGCGGCGCAGTATTTT
CDR3aa: CASSFGAAQYF

j_gene: TRBJ2-1
abundance: .
d_gene: .
v_gene: TRBV10-3
CDR3nt: TGTGCCATCAGTCGGGAGATTGAGCAGTTCTTC
CDR3aa: CAISREIEQFF

j_gene: TRBJ2-3
abundance: .
d_gene: TRBD2
v_gene: TRBV9
CDR3nt: TGTGCCAGCAGCCCCAGGACTAGCGGGCCCCTAAGCACAGATACGCAGTATTTT
CDR3aa: CASSPRTSGPLSTDTQYF

j_gene: TRBJ2-7
abundance: few
d_gene: .
v_gene: TRBV10-3
CDR3nt: TGTGCCATCAGTGAGTCAGGTTCCGGAGGGGGCTCCTACGAGCAGTACTTC
CDR3aa: CAISESGSGGGSYEQYF

j_gene: TRBJ1-4
abundance: .
d_gene: TRBD1
v_gene: TRBV6-5
CDR3nt: TGTGCCAGCAGCCTCACAGGGGGAGATGAAAAACTGTTTTTT
CDR3aa: CASSLTGGDEKLFF

j_gene: TRBJ2-7
abundance: once
d_gene: .
v_gene: TRBV11-2
CDR3nt: TGTGCCAGCCGGGTTTGGGGAACCTACGAGCAGTACTTC
CDR3aa: CASRVWGTYEQYF

j_gene: TRBJ1-1
abundance: .
d_gene: TRBD1
v_gene: TRBV12-5
CDR3nt: TGTGCTAGTGGAAGGGGGCAAGGGAACACTGAAGCTTTCTTT
CDR3aa: CASGRGQGNTEAFF

j_gene: TRBJ1-1
abundance: .
d_gene: .
v_gene: TRBV2
CDR3nt: TGTGCCAGCAGTTTACAACGGACTGAAGCTTTCTTT
CDR3aa: CASSLQRTEAFF

j_gene: TRBJ2-7
abundance: .
d_gene: TRBD1
v_gene: TRBV29-1
CDR3nt: TGCAGCGTCAAGACAGGGGAGAATTACGAGCAGTACTTC
CDR3aa: CSVKTGENYEQYF

j_gene: TRBJ2-7
abundance: .
d_gene: .
v_gene: TRBV20-1
CDR3nt: TGCAGTGCTGGACGGACTACCTCCTACGAGCAGTACTTC
CDR3aa: CSAGRTTSYEQYF

j_gene: TRBJ2-1
abundance: .
d_gene: .
v_gene: TRBV11-2
CDR3nt: TGTGCCAGCAGCGACGCCCGGGGGTACAATGAGCAGTTCTTC
CDR3aa: CASSDARGYNEQFF

j_gene: TRBJ2-7
abundance: .
d_gene: TRBD2
v_gene: TRBV20-1
CDR3nt: TGCAGTGCTAGAGATCGTCCTAGCGGGAGGTCAGGCGCCTACAATGAGCAGTACTTC
CDR3aa: CSARDRPSGRSGAYNEQYF

j_gene: TRBJ1-2
abundance: many
d_gene: TRBD1
v_gene: TRBV7-2
CDR3nt: TGTGCCAGCAGCTTAGCGCGGATAGGGGGCGATGGCTACACCTTC
CDR3aa: CASSLARIGGDGYTF

j_gene: TRBJ2-5
abundance: .
d_gene: .
v_gene: TRBV20-1
CDR3nt: TGCAGTGCTAGAGATCGGGACGCCCCGGGACCCCGGGTAGTCCAGTACTTC
CDR3aa: CSARDRDAPGPRVVQYF

j_gene: TRBJ2-1
abundance: .
d_gene: TRBD2
v_gene: TRBV7-3
CDR3nt: TGTGTCAGCAGCGAGGGTAGGAGCGGGAGGAAATCGGGCTACAATGAGCAGGTCTTC
CDR3aa: CVSSEGRSGRKSGYNEQVF

j_gene: TRBJ1-1
abundance: .
d_gene: .
v_gene: TRBV29-1
CDR3nt: TGCAGCGTTGAAATAAGGGCAGCCCTGAACACTGAAGCTTTCTTT
CDR3aa: CSVEIRAALNTEAFF

j_gene: TRBJ1-2
abundance: .
d_gene: .
v_gene: TRBV12-3/TRBV12-4
CDR3nt: TGTGCCAGCAGTCCAACGGATATCGCCTATGGCTACACCTTC
CDR3aa: CASSPTDIAYGYTF

j_gene: TRBJ1-2
abundance: .
d_gene: .
v_gene: TRBV3-1
CDR3nt: TGTGCCAGCAGCCAAGGTCCCGGCGGCGGAGGCTACACCTTC
CDR3aa: CASSQGPGGGGYTF

j_gene: TRBJ1-1
abundance: .
d_gene: .
v_gene: TRBV3-1
CDR3nt: TGTGCCAGCAGCCAAGGGGAGGTCTGGGAGAACACTGAAGCTTTCTTT
CDR3aa: CASSQGEVWENTEAFF

j_gene: TRBJ2-1
abundance: once
d_gene: TRBD2
v_gene: TRBV3-1
CDR3nt: TGTGCCAGCAGCCTTCTTAGCGGGGATGAGCAGTTCTTC
CDR3aa: CASSLLSGDEQFF

j_gene: TRBJ1-2
abundance: .
d_gene: .
v_gene: TRBV28
CDR3nt: TGTGCCAGCAGTTTATATCCTGACAGACCCCCGAATAACTATGGCTACACCTTC
CDR3aa: CASSLYPDRPPNNYGYTF

j_gene: TRBJ2-3
abundance: .
d_gene: TRBD2
v_gene: TRBV29-1
CDR3nt: TGCAGCGTTGTGCGGGAGGGTAGCACAGATACGCAGTATTTT
CDR3aa: CSVVREGSTDTQYF

j_gene: TRBJ2-3
abundance: few
d_gene: .
v_gene: TRBV2
CDR3nt: TGTGCCAGCAGTGACGAGGGGATCGCAGATACGCAGTATTTT
CDR3aa: CASSDEGIADTQYF

j_gene: TRBJ1-5
abundance: .
d_gene: .
v_gene: TRBV3-1
CDR3nt: TGTGCCAGCAGCCCATCTTCCAACAACAATCAGCCCCAGCATTTT
CDR3aa: CASSPSSNNNQPQHF

j_gene: TRBJ2-1
abundance: .
d_gene: .
v_gene: TRBV27
CDR3nt: TGTGCCAGCAGTTCTCTGCGAAATGAGCAGTTCTTC
CDR3aa: CASSSLRNEQFF

j_gene: TRBJ2-1
abundance: few
d_gene: .
v_gene: TRBV7-2
CDR3nt: TGTGCCAGCAGCTTAGGCTTAGGGCAGGCGGTCCCGTTCTTC
CDR3aa: CASSLGLGQAVPFF

j_gene: TRBJ1-2
abundance: few
d_gene: .
v_gene: TRBV27
CDR3nt: TGTGCCAGCAGTCCCGACTCCAGGACCTATGGCTACACCTTC
CDR3aa: CASSPDSRTYGYTF

j_gene: TRBJ2-1
abundance: .
d_gene: TRBD1
v_gene: TRBV12-3/TRBV12-4
CDR3nt: TGTGCCAGCAGCCCGGACAGGGAGGTCGACAATGAGCAGTTCTTC
CDR3aa: CASSPDREVDNEQFF

j_gene: TRBJ1-2
abundance: .
d_gene: .
v_gene: TRBV6-6
CDR3nt: TGTGCCAGCAGCGAAATTCCGCCCAGAACCTATGGCTACACCTTC
CDR3aa: CASSEIPPRTYGYTF

j_gene: TRBJ1-5
abundance: .
d_gene: .
v_gene: TRBV7-9
CDR3nt: TGTGCCAGCAGCCCTAGGGGGACCAATAGCAAGCAGCCCCAGCATTTT
CDR3aa: CASSPRGTNSKQPQHF

j_gene: TRBJ2-1
abundance: .
d_gene: .
v_gene: TRBV14
CDR3nt: TGTGCCAGCAGCCAAGAAATTCTACGAGAGCAGTTCTTC
CDR3aa: CASSQEILREQFF

j_gene: TRBJ1-4
abundance: once
d_gene: .
v_gene: TRBV2
CDR3nt: TGTGCCAGCGGTAGCCCTTTTAATGAAGAACTGTTTTTT
CDR3aa: CASGSPFNEELFF

j_gene: TRBJ1-6
abundance: .
d_gene: .
v_gene: TRBV20-1
CDR3nt: TGCAGTGCTAGAGGAGGGCTGGGTTCACCCCTCCACTTT
CDR3aa: CSARGGLGSPLHF

j_gene: TRBJ1-1
abundance: .
d_gene: .
v_gene: TRBV20-1
CDR3nt: TGCAGTGCTAGAGAGGGGATTAAAGAAGCTTTCTTT
CDR3aa: CSAREGIKEAFF

j_gene: TRBJ2-1
abundance: .
d_gene: .
v_gene: TRBV4-3
CDR3nt: TGCGCCAGCAGCCAAGCGGGAGAACGGTCCAATGAGCAGTTCTTC
CDR3aa: CASSQAGERSNEQFF

j_gene: TRBJ2-3
abundance: .
d_gene: TRBD2
v_gene: TRBV9
CDR3nt: TGTGCCAGCAGCGCCGGTAGCGGGAGGGTTGGAGATACGCAGTATTTT
CDR3aa: CASSAGSGRVGDTQYF

j_gene: TRBJ1-2
abundance: .
d_gene: .
v_gene: TRBV3-1
CDR3nt: TGTGCCAGCAGCCAATTGGGAAAGGCTACCGCCTATGGCTACACCTTC
CDR3aa: CASSQLGKATAYGYTF

j_gene: TRBJ1-1
abundance: few
d_gene: .
v_gene: TRBV29-1
CDR3nt: TGCAGCGTCGGGGCGAAACAGAACACTGAAGCTTTCTTT
CDR3aa: CSVGAKQNTEAFF

j_gene: TRBJ2-3
abundance: many
d_gene: .
v_gene: TRBV20-1
CDR3nt: TGCAGTGCTAGAGATGAGCGGGAGAAAAGGGACAGATACGCGTATTTT
CDR3aa: CSARDEREKRDRYAYF

j_gene: TRBJ2-4
abundance: .
d_gene: TRBD1
v_gene: TRBV7-2
CDR3nt: TGTGCCAGCAGCTCTTCCGGGACAGGGGGACTGGTGGAGTACTTC
CDR3aa: CASSSSGTGGLVEYF

j_gene: TRBJ2-7
abundance: .
d_gene: TRBD2
v_gene: TRBV20-1
CDR3nt: TGCAGTGCTAGAGATGAGGAGCGAGCGGGAGGGGACGAGCAGTACTTC
CDR3aa: CSARDEERAGGDEQYF

j_gene: TRBJ2-7
abundance: .
d_gene: .
v_gene: TRBV20-1
CDR3nt: TGCAGTGCTCCGGACTACGAGCAGTACTTC
CDR3aa: CSAPDYEQYF

j_gene: TRBJ2-4
abundance: .
d_gene: .
v_gene: TRBV9
CDR3nt: TGTGCCAGCAGCGTAGGAGCGGGCCTAAGGGGGGACATTCAGTACTTC
CDR3aa: CASSVGAGLRGDIQYF

j_gene: TRBJ2-5
abundance: .
d_gene: .
v_gene: TRBV7-3
CDR3nt: TGTGCCAGCAGCTCCACCCATGGGGCACTGGAGACCCAGTACTTC
CDR3aa: CASSSTHGALETQYF

j_gene: TRBJ1-1
abundance: .
d_gene: .
v_gene: TRBV5-5
CDR3nt: TGTGCCAGCAACCCATCTTCCTTGGGGGACACTGAAGCTTTCTTT
CDR3aa: CASNPSSLGDTEAFF

j_gene: TRBJ2-3
abundance: few
d_gene: .
v_gene: TRBV27
CDR3nt: TGTGCCAGCAGTCCAATCCCGGGACTCCCCAACACAGATACGCAGTATTTT
CDR3aa: CASSPIPGLPNTDTQYF

j_gene: TRBJ1-1
abundance: few
d_gene: .
v_gene: TRBV29-1
CDR3nt: TGCAGCGTTGCGCGGCAGGCCCAGAACACTGAAGCTTTCTTT
CDR3aa: CSVARQAQNTEAFF

j_gene: TRBJ2-7
abundance: .
d_gene: TRBD1
v_gene: TRBV9
CDR3nt: TGTGCCAGCAGCCATCAGGACAGGTTCGGATACGAGCAGTACTTC
CDR3aa: CASSHQDRFGYEQYF

j_gene: TRBJ2-5
abundance: few
d_gene: TRBD2
v_gene: TRBV3-1
CDR3nt: TGTGCCAGCAGCCAAGAGGAGATACTAGCGGGGCGAGAGACCCAGTACTTC
CDR3aa: CASSQEEILAGRETQYF

j_gene: TRBJ2-3
abundance: .
d_gene: .
v_gene: TRBV20-1
CDR3nt: TGCAGTGCTCAAATCCAGACAGATACGCAGTATTTT
CDR3aa: CSAQIQTDTQYF

j_gene: TRBJ1-1
abundance: .
d_gene: .
v_gene: TRBV4-1
CDR3nt: TGCGCCAGCAGCCAAGGTCCAGATATGAACACTGAAGCTTTCTTT
CDR3aa: CASSQGPDMNTEAFF

j_gene: TRBJ2-1
abundance: few
d_gene: TRBD2
v_gene: TRBV15
CDR3nt: TGTGCCACCAGCAGAAGTTCTAGCGGGCTGTACAATGAGCAGTTCTTC
CDR3aa: CATSRSSSGLYNEQFF

j_gene: TRBJ2-7
abundance: once
d_gene: .
v_gene: TRBV7-8
CDR3nt: TGTGCCAGCAGCCCGATTCAGGGGTACGAGCAGTACTTC
CDR3aa: CASSPIQGYEQYF

j_gene: TRBJ2-5
abundance: .
d_gene: .
v_gene: TRBV27
CDR3nt: TGTGCCAGCAGTTTATGGAGGGAAGAGACCCAGTACTTC
CDR3aa: CASSLWREETQYF

j_gene: TRBJ2-5
abundance: few
d_gene: TRBD2
v_gene: TRBV11-1
CDR3nt: TGTGCCAGCAGCTTAGACTGGCGGGAGGCCACGGAGACCCAGTACTTC
CDR3aa: CASSLDWREATETQYF

j_gene: TRBJ2-5
abundance: .
d_gene: .
v_gene: TRBV4-1
CDR3nt: TGCGCCAGCAGCCTTTCCGGGTGGGGCCAACAAGAGACCCAGTACTTC
CDR3aa: CASSLSGWGQQETQYF